This TCR beta chain came from a study of blood T cell repertoires in COVID-19. Study-level information: Samples representing acute and convalescent COVID-19 were sourced from the United States, Italy and Spain. From T cells, B-cell-depleted T cells, or PBMCs came the material, which was cDNA or gDNA.

Germline lookup yields CDR1 MDHEN and CDR2 SYDVKM. The length of the CDR3 is 15 residues. J was trimmed by 3 bases and V by 7 bases; bases with no gene match: 10. Original handling: How many nucleated cells were present was estimated from reference gene primer amplification. This table comes from immunoSEQ multiplex PCR, and its TCRdb copy is limited to in-frame clones, with some not included. V, J and clone size are those of that table, while D and trimming were read from the DNA. The table includes approximately 270,000 clones, roughly 83% detected once. This sequence was found in a man older than 75 with acute or convalescent COVID-19. The sample was peripheral blood. The chain recombines TRBV28 with TRBJ2-5; TRBD1 matches 8 bases. In DNA form, the CDR3 reads TGTGCCAGCACGCGCTCCAGGGGGCCGAAAGAGACCCAGTACTTC. This encodes CASTRSRGPKETQYF.